A single T cell receptor (beta chain) is shown here with its context. Its antigen is not known. The CDR3 has 15 amino acids. Germline V gives CDR1 DFQATT, CDR2 SNEGSKA (reference sequence). With V trimmed by 5 bases and J by 2 bases, 2 bases remained unmatched. TCRdb reprocessed the 5' RACE reads with MiXCR, giving one entry per CDR3 protein. The table has roughly 200,000 distinct CDR3 sequences, 25% to 30% seen once; the top ten hold just over 6.5%. The sample comes from a study of CD8 T cells in ankylosing spondylitis. Study results and limitations: Disease-associated clonotypes exhibited CD8+ identity and were relatively infrequent in peripheral blood.

The J gene is TRBJ2-3, the V gene TRBV20-1; TRBD2 agrees at 15 bases. The receptor was derived from a male donor with ankylosing spondylitis or in good health (not recorded which). Sample: blood, either unsorted or a sorted T cell fraction (not recorded which). The CDR3: CSAGTSGRFTDTQYF. The CDR3 coding sequence is TGCAGTGCTGGGACTAGCGGGAGGTTCACAGATACGCAGTATTTT.